The sequence of this T cell receptor beta chain was determined in a study of blood T cells in healthy people across ages. To note about this clonotype: The antigen remains undetermined.

Trimming took 6 bases from V and 3 from J, leaving 12 bases between them. This CDR3 has 15 amino acids. Study-level points and caveats: Because donor CMV status was unknown, expanded clonotype changes were possibly confounded.

A second roughly 6 to 11 cycle PCR used barcoded and J-beta primers. TCRdb analysed the 5' RACE reads with MiXCR anew, one entry per CDR3 protein. The sample includes hundreds of thousands of distinct CDR3 sequences, 49% seen only once; the top ten take 30% to 35%. Donor samples were obtained from healthy Caucasian individuals from Russia, aged 6 to 90. The sequenced sample consisted of blood. The genes are TRBV12-3 or TRBV12-4 and TRBJ1-6; TRBD1 might be the D (5 bases). The receptor's source is a woman in her fifties or sixties in good health. In nucleotides, the CDR3 is TGTGCCAGCAGCCCCGACAGCAGCTATAATTCACCCCTCCACTTT. Its translation is CASSPDSSYNSPLHF.